A selection of T cell receptor beta chains follows, all from one sample in a study of T cells in Graves' hyperthyroidism and ophthalmopathy. TCRdb reprocessed the multiplex PCR reads with MiXCR, giving one entry per CDR3 protein. The data hold around 400,000 distinct CDR3 sequences, with about 13% observed a single time. The specimen sequenced was blood. These receptors were obtained from a woman aged 18-29 years with Graves' hyperthyroidism. CDR3s include the opening cysteine and the closing phenylalanine or tryptophan. Each record gives: D gene, V gene, J gene, CDR3 length, clone size, CDR3 protein, CDR3 DNA. The D gene is left open where the match is weak. Not all rows give a size; the values are once, few, many and, for expanded clones, a class.

D: TRBD2
V: TRBV12-3/TRBV12-4
J: TRBJ2-7
length: 14
size: few
CDR3: CASSWGGGSYEQYF
DNA: TGTGCCAGCAGTTGGGGCGGGGGCTCCTACGAGCAGTACTTC

D: -
V: TRBV4-1
J: TRBJ2-2
length: 16
size: few
CDR3: CASSQDPGQVTGELFF
DNA: TGCGCCAGCAGCCAAGATCCAGGGCAGGTGACCGGGGAGCTGTTTTTT

D: TRBD1
V: TRBV5-1
J: TRBJ2-3
length: 20
size: few
CDR3: CASSLAAYGGGTGATDTQYF
DNA: TGCGCCAGCAGCTTGGCCGCGTACGGGGGCGGGACAGGGGCCACAGATACGCAGTATTTT

D: -
V: TRBV7-9
J: TRBJ2-2
length: 14
size: -
CDR3: CASSAITGTGELFF
DNA: TGTGCCAGCAGCGCGATTACAGGAACCGGGGAGCTGTTTTTT

D: -
V: TRBV7-9
J: TRBJ2-7
length: 17
size: many
CDR3: CASSSLRGATNSYEQYF
DNA: TGTGCCAGCAGCTCGCTCCGGGGGGCAACCAACTCCTACGAGCAGTACTTC

D: TRBD1
V: TRBV12-3/TRBV12-4
J: TRBJ2-5
length: 15
size: many
CDR3: CASSLPGQGAETQYF
DNA: TGTGCCAGCAGTTTACCGGGACAGGGAGCAGAGACCCAGTACTTC

D: -
V: TRBV15
J: TRBJ1-1
length: 15
size: many
CDR3: CATSRDGAGNTEAFF
DNA: TGTGCCACCAGCAGAGATGGGGCAGGGAACACTGAAGCTTTCTTT

D: TRBD1
V: TRBV18
J: TRBJ1-1
length: 15
size: -
CDR3: CASSRRGGGVTEAFF
DNA: TGTGCCAGCTCTCGCAGGGGGGGGGGCGTAACTGAAGCTTTCTTT

D: -
V: TRBV12-3/TRBV12-4
J: TRBJ1-5
length: 13
size: many
CDR3: CASSSSSNQPQHF
DNA: TGTGCCAGCAGTTCGAGTAGCAATCAGCCCCAGCATTTT

D: -
V: TRBV20-1
J: TRBJ2-7
length: 11
size: few
CDR3: CSAIGGHEQYF
DNA: TGCAGTGCTATTGGCGGCCACGAGCAGTACTTC

D: -
V: TRBV5-1
J: TRBJ1-3
length: 17
size: -
CDR3: CASSLTLQSGAGNTIYF
DNA: TGCGCCAGCAGCTTGACCCTTCAGTCTGGCGCTGGAAACACCATATATTTT

D: -
V: TRBV20-1
J: TRBJ2-3
length: 16
size: many
CDR3: CSAKKLSPKTTDTQYF
DNA: TGCAGTGCTAAGAAACTTTCCCCAAAGACCACAGATACGCAGTATTTT

D: TRBD1
V: TRBV2
J: TRBJ1-5
length: 14
size: many
CDR3: CASTRDRGNQPQHF
DNA: TGTGCCAGCACACGGGACAGGGGAAATCAGCCCCAGCATTTT

D: -
V: TRBV9
J: TRBJ2-5
length: 14
size: -
CDR3: CASSVASSAETQYF
DNA: TGTGCCAGCAGCGTAGCTTCGAGCGCAGAGACCCAGTACTTC

D: -
V: TRBV29-1
J: TRBJ2-2
length: 13
size: few
CDR3: CSVWAGVAGELFF
DNA: TGCAGCGTTTGGGCAGGGGTTGCCGGGGAGCTGTTTTTT

D: -
V: TRBV6-2/TRBV6-3
J: TRBJ1-1
length: 14
size: many
CDR3: CASSGRGRITEAFF
DNA: TGTGCCAGCAGTGGTCGGGGGCGGATCACTGAAGCTTTCTTT

D: -
V: TRBV2
J: TRBJ1-5
length: 15
size: many
CDR3: CASTSRDYSNQPQHF
DNA: TGTGCCAGCACCTCGAGGGACTATAGCAATCAGCCCCAGCATTTT

D: TRBD2
V: TRBV29-1
J: TRBJ2-2
length: 14
size: -
CDR3: CSVKSGGQEGELFF
DNA: TGCAGCGTTAAGAGCGGGGGGCAGGAGGGGGAGCTGTTTTTT

D: -
V: TRBV30
J: TRBJ1-4
length: 15
size: many
CDR3: CAWSEGTASNEKLFF
DNA: TGTGCCTGGAGTGAAGGCACGGCTTCTAATGAAAAACTGTTTTTT

D: -
V: TRBV12-3/TRBV12-4
J: TRBJ1-1
length: 15
size: many
CDR3: CASSLASQGRTEAFF
DNA: TGTGCCAGCAGTTTAGCGAGCCAGGGTCGAACTGAAGCTTTCTTT

D: TRBD2
V: TRBV7-2
J: TRBJ2-5
length: 18
size: many
CDR3: CASSPGLGLAGVGETQYF
DNA: TGTGCCAGCAGCCCCGGGTTAGGGCTAGCGGGAGTTGGGGAGACCCAGTACTTC

D: TRBD2
V: TRBV5-1
J: TRBJ2-1
length: 19
size: -
CDR3: CASSLDLAWGAGFYNEQFF
DNA: TGCGCCAGCAGCTTGGATCTCGCCTGGGGAGCGGGGTTTTACAATGAGCAGTTCTTC

D: -
V: TRBV3-1
J: TRBJ2-7
length: 17
size: many
CDR3: CASSQALTGNRVYEQYF
DNA: TGTGCCAGCAGCCAAGCTCTCACGGGGAACCGAGTCTACGAGCAGTACTTC

D: -
V: TRBV18
J: TRBJ2-1
length: 16
size: few
CDR3: CASSLGVKSSYNGQFF
DNA: TGTGCCAGCTCACTAGGGGTCAAGAGCTCCTACAATGGGCAGTTCTTC

D: -
V: TRBV12-3/TRBV12-4
J: TRBJ1-2
length: 13
size: many
CDR3: CASSYQPGRGYTF
DNA: TGTGCCAGCAGTTACCAACCTGGCCGGGGCTACACCTTC

D: -
V: TRBV28
J: TRBJ2-5
length: 14
size: many
CDR3: CASSQGSSQETQYF
DNA: TGTGCCAGCAGCCAAGGTTCCAGCCAAGAGACCCAGTACTTC

D: -
V: TRBV7-6
J: TRBJ1-4
length: 15
size: many
CDR3: CASSSRGPTNEKLFF
DNA: TGTGCCAGCAGTTCCAGGGGCCCCACTAATGAAAAACTGTTTTTT

D: -
V: TRBV2
J: TRBJ2-7
length: 12
size: few
CDR3: CASSRLAGEQYF
DNA: TGTGCCAGCAGCCGGCTAGCTGGGGAGCAGTACTTC

D: -
V: TRBV7-8
J: TRBJ2-3
length: 14
size: -
CDR3: CVSSLARSTDTQYF
DNA: TGTGTCAGCAGCTTAGCCCGAAGCACAGATACGCAGTATTTT

D: TRBD1
V: TRBV11-2
J: TRBJ1-4
length: 17
size: -
CDR3: CASSLSLQGPLTEKLFF
DNA: TGTGCCAGCAGCTTATCCCTACAGGGGCCACTGACTGAAAAACTGTTTTTT

D: -
V: TRBV20-1
J: TRBJ2-7
length: 14
size: many
CDR3: CSALEPGQAYEQYF
DNA: TGCAGTGCTTTAGAGCCGGGACAAGCCTACGAGCAGTACTTC

D: -
V: TRBV4-1
J: TRBJ2-3
length: 16
size: few
CDR3: CASSQVWDRATDTQYF
DNA: TGCGCCAGCAGCCAAGTTTGGGACCGGGCCACAGATACGCAGTATTTT

D: -
V: TRBV27
J: TRBJ2-5
length: 15
size: many
CDR3: CASSLHRAGQETQYF
DNA: TGTGCCAGCAGTTTACACAGGGCTGGGCAAGAGACCCAGTACTTC

D: TRBD1
V: TRBV7-2
J: TRBJ1-2
length: 15
size: -
CDR3: CASSARTGGAYGYTF
DNA: TGTGCCAGCAGCGCCCGGACAGGGGGCGCCTATGGCTACACCTTC

D: TRBD1
V: TRBV28
J: TRBJ2-7
length: 14
size: many
CDR3: CASTSGGLGYEQYF
DNA: TGTGCCAGCACCTCAGGGGGCTTGGGCTACGAGCAGTACTTC

D: TRBD2
V: TRBV7-3
J: TRBJ2-2
length: 15
size: many
CDR3: CASRRAGGNTGELFF
DNA: TGTGCCAGCAGACGAGCGGGAGGAAACACCGGGGAGCTGTTTTTT

D: TRBD1
V: TRBV5-5
J: TRBJ2-7
length: 15
size: -
CDR3: CASILASGQLYEQYF
DNA: TGTGCCAGCATCCTCGCCTCGGGACAGCTATACGAGCAGTACTTC

D: TRBD1
V: TRBV28
J: TRBJ2-5
length: 16
size: few
CDR3: CASSFVSGGVIETQYF
DNA: TGTGCCAGCAGTTTCGTTTCAGGGGGCGTCATTGAGACCCAGTACTTC